Presented here are 21 T cell receptor beta chains from one specimen sequenced in a study of cytomegalovirus exposure and HLA in healthy donors. Primers included in the PCR were 60 Vbeta and 13 Jbeta primers. Clones were read by immunoSEQ multiplex PCR, and TCRdb kept only the in-frame ones, dropping some. Of some 180,000 clones in the sample, more than 75% are singletons; the top ten hold over 2%. The sequenced sample was PBMCs. These receptors were taken from a man aged 30-40 years in good health and CMV-seropositive.

With respect to this clone: The junction differs from germline at one of its ends, possibly a read error. The rearrangement uses TRBV9 and TRBJ2-1; tentative D call: TRBD2 (6 bases). This CDR3 is built from 13 residues. Germline assignment: CDR1 SGDLS and CDR2 YYNGEE. The CDR3 protein is CVSSVGGYNEQFF. The DNA of the CDR3 is TGTGTCAGCAGCGTCGGGGGTTACAATGAGCAGTTCTTC.

The V gene is TRBV7-2, the J gene TRBJ1-5; 10 bases line up with TRBD1. The germline V gene has CDR1 SGHTA and CDR2 FQGNSA. The CDR3 sequence is 15 residues long. Trimming at V came to 4 bases and at J to 13 bases, leaving 13 bases not matched to a gene. The CDR3: CASSSPGQGPFLQHF. In nucleotides, the CDR3 is TGTGCCAGCAGCTCTCCGGGACAGGGGCCATTCCTTCAGCATTTT.

Regarding this clone: The same CDR3 arises from other DNA sequences in this sample as well. V gene TRBV6-1 combines with J gene TRBJ2-6; D uncertain. This CDR3 is 15 amino acids long. The V gene lost 2 bases and the J gene lost 0 bases, with 5 bases spanning the gap. Germline V gene lookup returns CDR1 MNHNS and CDR2 SASEGT. In nucleotides, the CDR3 is TGTGCCAGCAGTGAACGGGTCTCTGGGGCCAACGTCCTGACTTTC. This gives the protein CASSERVSGANVLTF.

The chain couples TRBV5-1 to TRBJ1-2; perhaps TRBD1 as D (5 bases). Trimming stripped 2 bases from V and 4 bases from J, with 6 bases between. Germline V gene lookup returns CDR1 SGHRS and CDR2 YFSETQ. CDR3 length: 12 residues. CDR3 residues: CASSFDSYGYTF. In DNA, the CDR3 is TGCGCCAGCAGCTTTGACAGCTATGGCTACACCTTC.

V is TRBV27 and J is TRBJ2-1, with a weak D call TRBD1 (6 bases). V dropped 8 bases and J dropped 5 bases, with 13 bases sitting between them. The CDR3 totals 13 residues. CDR1 and CDR2 (germline): MNHEY, SMNVEV (reference sequence). The CDR3 loop reads CASCEGTHNEQFF. CDR3 sequence (DNA): TGTGCCAGCTGTGAGGGGACACACAATGAGCAGTTCTTC.

This clone showed up just once. One junction end disagrees with the germline gene, perhaps due to a read error. V is TRBV7-9 and J is TRBJ2-4; D is ambiguous. The CDR3 covers 12 residues. Germline CDR1 reads SEHNR; CDR2 reads FQNEAQ (reference sequence). The CDR3 loop reads CSSSSTENIQYF. DNA of the CDR3: TGTTCCAGCAGCTCTACAGAAAACATTCAGTACTTC.

This rearrangement joins TRBV5-6 to TRBJ2-7; D may be TRBD2 (5 bases). This CDR3 contains 14 residues. V was cut by 2 bases and J by 3 bases, with 12 bases left in between. Per germline, CDR1 SGHDT and CDR2 YYEEEE. CDR3 nucleotides: TGTGCCAGCAGCTTCCCCGCGGGCGGCTACGAGCAGTACTTC. As protein: CASSFPAGGYEQYF.

The rearrangement uses TRBV7-9 and TRBJ2-5; 10 nucleotides line up with TRBD2. The CDR3 sequence is 15 residues long. Germline values: CDR1 SEHNR, CDR2 FQNEAQ (reference sequence). V shed 2 bases and J 2 bases; nucleotides not matched to a gene: 2. CDR3 region: CASSLLAGGQETQYF. CDR3 in DNA: TGTGCCAGCAGCTTATTAGCGGGAGGTCAAGAGACCCAGTACTTC.

This chain joins TRBV9 and TRBJ2-1; 15 bases are shared with TRBD2. This CDR3 has 16 residues. With V trimmed by 2 bases and J by 9 bases, 6 bases remained unmatched. CDR1 is SGDLS and CDR2 is YYNGEE in the germline V gene. CDR3 amino acids: CASSVSPGLAGGEQFF. CDR3 bases: TGTGCCAGCAGCGTGTCACCGGGACTAGCGGGAGGTGAGCAGTTCTTC.

The genes are TRBV4-2 and TRBJ2-1; unclear D gene. Trimming removed 0 bases from V and 0 bases from J, with 12 bases in between. The germline V gene has CDR1 LGHNA and CDR2 YNFKEQ. This CDR3 spans 17 amino acids. Here the CDR3 reads CASSQDPIPSSYNEQFF. CDR3 in DNA: TGTGCCAGCAGCCAAGATCCCATCCCGAGCTCCTACAATGAGCAGTTCTTC.

V and J are TRBV29-1 and TRBJ2-1; 7 bases line up with TRBD2. Unmatched junction bases numbered 6, after V lost 4 bases and J lost 6 bases. Germline loops: CDR1 SQVTM, CDR2 ANQGSEA. The CDR3 is made up of 13 amino acids. The CDR3 is CSVGSGTSNEQFF. CDR3 DNA sequence: TGCAGCGTTGGAAGCGGGACCTCCAATGAGCAGTTCTTC.

J is TRBJ1-5 and V is TRBV6-6; D perhaps matches TRBD1 (5 bases). The CDR3 spans 15 residues. CDR1 and CDR2 (germline): MNHNY, SVGAGI (reference sequence). V was trimmed by 8 bases and J by 4 bases, leaving 18 bases between them. CDR3 loop: CASRGRRGGNQPQHF. CDR3 DNA: TGTGCCAGCCGTGGGCGGAGGGGAGGGAATCAGCCCCAGCATTTT.

The chain links TRBV6-1 to TRBJ1-2; 10 positions match TRBD1. CDR1 is MNHNS and CDR2 is SASEGT in the germline V gene. Trimming at V came to 5 bases and at J to 5 bases, leaving 5 bases not matched to a gene. CDR3 length: 14 residues. The DNA of the CDR3 is TGTGCCAGCAGTCGGGACAGGGGATTTTATGGCTACACCTTC. Translated, it gives CASSRDRGFYGYTF.

The chain employs TRBV7-2 and TRBJ2-1; D may be TRBD2 (6 bases). The length of the CDR3 is 15 residues. Germline assignment: CDR1 SGHTA and CDR2 FQGNSA. Trimming left V 2 bases short and J 8 bases short, with 16 bases between. The CDR3 DNA sequence: TGTGCCAGCAGCTTAAGGTGGGAGGTTATGGATGAGCAGTTCTTC. This sequence encodes CASSLRWEVMDEQFF.

The chain recombines TRBV19 with TRBJ2-3, with TRBD1 identical over 7 bases. The germline CDR1 and CDR2 sequences are LNHDA and SQIVND (reference sequence). The trim removed 2 bases at V and 6 bases at J, leaving 5 bases unmatched. This CDR3 has 14 amino acids. CDR3 residues: CASSISGGIDTQYF. In DNA form, the CDR3 reads TGTGCCAGTAGTATATCAGGGGGTATCGATACGCAGTATTTT.

V is TRBV6-5 and J is TRBJ2-7; the D gene is possibly TRBD2 (5 bases). The CDR3 length is 13 residues. With 7 bases removed from V and 3 bases from J, the gap between germline ends came to 13 bases. Germline V CDR1 and CDR2: MNHEY, SVGAGI. The CDR3 coding sequence is TGTGCCAGCAACCCTAGCTCCGGCTACGAGCAGTACTTC. It yields the protein CASNPSSGYEQYF.

This chain joins TRBV19 and TRBJ1-2; no clear D gene. Germline assignment: CDR1 LNHDA and CDR2 SQIVND (reference sequence). The CDR3 totals 14 residues. V was clipped by 3 bases and J by 4 bases, with 12 bases between them. This chain's CDR3 is CASSIRDAIYGYTF. The CDR3 DNA reads as TGTGCCAGTAGTATCCGGGATGCCATCTATGGCTACACCTTC.

The rearrangement links TRBV15 to TRBJ2-3; D not certain. The CDR3 consists of 16 residues. Germline V gene data show CDR1 as LNHNV and CDR2 as YYDKDF (reference sequence). V lost 0 bases and J 1 base, leaving 11 bases between the germline ends. This CDR3 is CATSRDQTPRTDTQYF. DNA for the CDR3: TGTGCCACCAGCAGAGATCAAACACCCCGCACAGATACGCAGTATTTT.

The gene calls are TRBV5-1 and TRBJ2-5; a possible D gene is TRBD1 (5 bases). Trimming removed 4 bases from V and 2 bases from J, with 15 bases in between. CDR3 size: 15 residues. The germline V gene encodes CDR1 SGHRS and CDR2 YFSETQ. The CDR3 DNA reads TGCGCCAGCAGCCTTAGACAGCCAGCTCAAGAGACCCAGTACTTC. Translation: CASSLRQPAQETQYF.

The CDR3 is CASSPGVGGYEQYF. CDR3 DNA sequence: TGTGCCAGCAGTCCAGGGGTTGGGGGCTACGAGCAGTACTTC. This chain links TRBV6-5 with TRBJ2-7; TRBD1 is a possible D gene (6 bases). CDR1 is MNHEY and CDR2 is SVGAGI in the germline V gene. This CDR3 region has 14 residues. Trimming removed 5 bases from V and 3 bases from J, with 14 bases in between.

In DNA form, the CDR3 reads TGTGCCAGTTCGGAGACAGGGGGCGAGAGCAATGAGCAGTTCTTC. Translated, it gives CASSETGGESNEQFF. The chain joins TRBV7-9 to TRBJ2-1, with 10 bases fitting TRBD1. The CDR3 has 15 residues. The trim removed 9 bases at V and 6 bases at J, leaving 11 bases unmatched. In germline, CDR1 is SEHNR, CDR2 FQNEAQ (reference sequence).